This T cell receptor beta chain was sequenced during a study of blood T cell repertoires in COVID-19. Study as a whole: COVID-19 samples, acute and convalescent, were from the United States, Italy and Spain.

Unmatched junction bases numbered 3, after V lost 1 base and J lost 3 bases. This CDR3 comprises 14 residues. Germline CDR1 is SEHNR and CDR2 is FQNEAQ (reference sequence). Source study methods: Amplifying reference gene primers gave estimates of nucleated cell counts. The method was immunoSEQ multiplex PCR; TCRdb's version includes in-frame clones alone and lacks a portion of them. V and J calls and clone size come straight from that table; D and trimming were deduced from the DNA. The sample shows 250,000 to 300,000 clones, about nine tenths of them seen only once. What was sequenced was peripheral blood. The chain carries TRBV7-9 and TRBJ2-7; 7 nucleotides agree with TRBD1. This sequence originates from a young woman with COVID-19, enrolled during active disease. The CDR3 reads CASSLGGTVYEQYF. The CDR3 bases are TGTGCCAGCAGCTTAGGGGGGACAGTCTACGAGCAGTACTTC.